The 8 T cell receptor beta chains below come from one sample, sequenced in a study of CD8 T cells in ankylosing spondylitis. TCRdb itself ran the 5' RACE reads through MiXCR, one entry per CDR3 protein. This table has 150,000 to 200,000 distinct CDR3 sequences, roughly 34% appearing once. Material: synovial fluid, either unsorted or a sorted T cell fraction (not recorded which). Source of these receptors: a male donor with ankylosing spondylitis.

The genes are TRBV18 and TRBJ2-3, with TRBD1 matching over 10 bases. With V trimmed by 4 bases and J by 2 bases, 3 bases remained unmatched. The CDR3 extends over 15 amino acids. Germline CDR1 KGHSH, CDR2 LQKENI. CDR3 in amino acids: CASSRTGGFTDTQYF. Written as DNA, the CDR3 is TGTGCCAGCTCACGGACAGGGGGTTTCACAGATACGCAGTATTTT.

This clonotype was counted between two and nine times. The rearrangement links TRBV20-1 to TRBJ2-7; a possible D gene is TRBD2 (6 bases). Germline assignment: CDR1 DFQATT and CDR2 SNEGSKA (reference sequence). The CDR3 sequence is 15 residues long. Trimming shortened V by 3 bases and J by 2 bases, and 17 bases separated the two germline ends. The CDR3 DNA reads as TGCAGTGCTAGGGGAGTCAGTAGCGGACCCTACGAGCAGTACTTC. Translated, it gives CSARGVSSGPYEQYF.

The V gene is TRBV10-3, the J gene TRBJ1-2; D unclear. Per germline, CDR1 ENHRY and CDR2 SYGVKD. The CDR3 spans 12 residues. The V and J ends lost 3 bases and 3 bases respectively, with 5 bases between them. This chain's CDR3 is CAISDEDYGYTF. The CDR3 nucleotides read TGTGCCATCAGTGACGAAGACTATGGCTACACCTTC.

The chain links TRBV5-5 to TRBJ2-5; D is uncertain. Trimming cost V 0 bases and J 2 bases, with 5 bases left between them. Germline CDR1 and CDR2: SGHKS and YYEKEE (reference sequence). This CDR3 spans 13 amino acids. CDR3 DNA: TGTGCCAGCAGCTTGGAGGGACAAGAGACCCAGTACTTC. Translated: CASSLEGQETQYF. The full variable domain, with the rest looked up from reference TRBV5-5 and TRBJ2-5, is DAGVTQSPTHLIKTRGQQVTLRCSPISGHKSVSWYQQVLGQGPQFIFQYYEKEERGRGNFPDRFSARQFPNYSSELNVNALLLGDSALYLCASSLEGQETQYFGPGTRLLVL.

This sequence joins TRBV11-1 and TRBJ2-1, with 14 bases identical to TRBD2. Looked up from germline, CDR1 is SGHAT and CDR2 is FQDESV (reference sequence). J gave up 7 bases and V 0 bases, and 8 bases lay outside the gene matches. This CDR3 region has 18 residues. This CDR3 is CASSLALGLAGGLNEQFF. The CDR3 DNA sequence: TGTGCCAGCAGCTTAGCCTTAGGACTAGCGGGAGGCCTGAATGAGCAGTTCTTC.

This clonotype was picked up a small number of times. The genes are TRBV11-2 and TRBJ2-3; 14 nucleotides agree with TRBD2. The CDR3 totals 19 residues. After removal of 5 bases from V and 5 bases from J, the junction contained 15 bases not matched to a gene. Germline CDR1 SGHAT, CDR2 FQNNGV. Written as DNA, the CDR3 is TGTGCCAGCAGCCCTGGGACTAGCGGGAGATCCTTACGTGGAGATACGCAGTATTTT. This sequence encodes CASSPGTSGRSLRGDTQYF.

For the CDR3, the DNA is TGTGCCAGCAGCGAGGAGGTCTACGGAAACACCATATATTTT. It is translated as CASSEEVYGNTIYF. The V gene is TRBV7-9, the J gene TRBJ1-3; D unresolved. The CDR3 spans 14 residues. The V end was cut by 5 bases, the J end by 4 bases, with 12 bases between. Germline V gene data show CDR1 as SEHNR and CDR2 as FQNEAQ (reference sequence). Full variable domain (missing parts from reference TRBV7-9 and TRBJ1-3): DTGVSQNPRHKITKRGQNVTFRCDPISEHNRLYWYRQTLGQGPEFLTYFQNEAQLEKSRLLSDRFSAERPKGSFSTLEIQRTEQGDSAMYLCASSEEVYGNTIYFGEGSWLTVV.

This clonotype was counted a few times. The chain employs TRBV12-3 or TRBV12-4 and TRBJ2-3; unclear D gene. With 2 bases removed from V and 7 bases from J, the gap between germline ends came to 4 bases. This CDR3 has 11 amino acids. The CDR3 nucleotides read TGTGCCAGCAGTTTACGGAATACGCAGTATTTT. Translating it yields CASSLRNTQYF.